This TCR beta chain was sequenced during a study of tumor-infiltrating lymphocytes in oesophageal squamous cell carcinoma. Per the germline V gene, CDR1 is SGHTA and CDR2 is FQGNSA. The CDR3 length is 15 residues. The trim removed 2 bases at V and 2 bases at J, leaving 5 bases unmatched. TCRdb fed the PCR reads into MiXCR, producing one record per CDR3 protein. The sample yields over 10,000 distinct CDR3 sequences, 50% to 55% seen once. This TCR was recovered from a female donor with esophageal squamous cell carcinoma. This chain joins TRBV7-2 and TRBJ2-5; 7 positions match TRBD1. The sequencing input was esophageal tumor tissue. DNA of the CDR3: TGTGCCAGCAGCTTATCCCGACAGGGACAAGAGACCCAGTACTTC. Protein product: CASSLSRQGQETQYF.